This T cell receptor (beta chain) emerged from a study of blood T cell repertoires in COVID-19. Study overall: The samples span acute and convalescent COVID-19 from the United States, Italy and Spain. PBMCs, B-cell-depleted T cells, or T cells provided the cDNA or gDNA that made up the material.

CDR1 and CDR2 (germline): MNHEY, SMNVEV (reference sequence). Unmatched junction bases numbered 17, after V lost 6 bases and J lost 7 bases. This CDR3 region has 17 residues. How the authors handled the data: Nucleated cell counts were estimated from reference gene primer amplification. The protocol was immunoSEQ multiplex PCR, while the TCRdb copy is restricted to in-frame clones and leaves out a portion. That table supplies the V and J calls and clone size; D and trimming were determined from the DNA. The sample contains about 360,000 clones, approximately 86% of which appear only once. The receptor was isolated from a woman aged 55 to 70 with COVID-19, enrolled during active disease. The rearrangement joins TRBV27 to TRBJ2-1; 8 positions agree with TRBD2. The sequenced sample was peripheral blood. The CDR3 protein is CASSYPPGLAGENEQFF. In DNA form, the CDR3 reads TGTGCCAGCAGCTACCCCCCGGGGCTAGCGGGTGAGAATGAGCAGTTCTTC.